The T cell receptor (beta chain) described here comes from a study of shared clonotypes between healthy human individuals. Each donor was a Caucasian adult residing in Nashville, Tennessee. This CDR3 has 15 residues. CDR1 and CDR2 (germline): MNHEY, SVGAGI. V was pared by 5 bases and J by 0 bases, with 13 bases between. Sequencing was performed with immunoSEQ multiplex PCR; in TCRdb, only in-frame clones are kept and a portion is missing. Of more than 550,000 clones listed, roughly 72% are singletons. Notes on this clone: Its antigen is unknown.

Overall study results and limits: Non-shared clonotypes had lower generation probabilities than those shared by all four donors.

The chain is built from TRBV6-5 and TRBJ1-1; tentatively, D is TRBD1 (6 bases). The TCR sequence derives from a woman aged 25-40 years in good health. Source material: memory CD4+ T cells sorted from blood. Subset described: CD45RA-negative fraction. CDR3 nucleotide sequence: TGTGCCAGCAGTCCGACAGGACTCATGAACACTGAAGCTTTCTTT. Its protein product is CASSPTGLMNTEAFF.